The 11 T cell receptor beta chains given below trace back to one sample, sequenced in a study. Tregs were sorted as CD4+CD25+CD127-/low cells. TCRdb called the 5' RACE reads again in MiXCR, with one record for every CDR3 protein. The sample carries roughly 45,000 distinct CDR3 sequences, roughly 23% recorded once. Sequenced input: Tregs sorted from a lymph node. The receptors come from a female donor with breast cancer.

Details on this clonotype: This sequence may be a read error, since a much larger clone differs from it by one base. This chain connects TRBV5-5 to TRBJ2-2, with D unresolved. Germline V gives CDR1 SGHKS, CDR2 YYEKEE (reference sequence). The CDR3 covers 14 residues. CDR3 bases: TGTACCAGCAGCTTAGGCCCGAACACCGGGGAGCTGTTTTTT. Encoded protein: CTSSLGPNTGELFF.

The V gene is TRBV5-1, the J gene TRBJ2-2; 8 bases align to TRBD2. Per germline, CDR1 SGHRS and CDR2 YFSETQ. This CDR3 is 17 amino acids long. Trimming removed 0 bases from V and 4 bases from J; junction bases left unmatched: 8. CDR3 in DNA: TGCGCCAGCAGCTTGGTACTGGCGGGAGGTCCCACCGGGGAGCTGTTTTTT. Translated, it gives CASSLVLAGGPTGELFF.

Of note for this clonotype: With a much larger clone just one base away, this may be a read error. The V call is TRBV6-6, the J call TRBJ1-1; D is ambiguous. CDR3 length: 14 amino acids. The germline V gene encodes CDR1 MNHNY and CDR2 SVGAGI (reference sequence). This chain's CDR3 is CAGSYEGRGTEAFF. In DNA, the CDR3 is TGTGCCGGCAGTTACGAGGGAAGAGGCACTGAAGCTTTCTTT.

As concerns this clonotype: A read error may explain this, as a much larger clone is one base away. The chain links TRBV5-6 to TRBJ2-1; TRBD2 agrees at 9 bases. The CDR3 has 15 amino acids. Germline-derived CDR1 and CDR2 are SGHDT and YYEEEE. In nucleotides, the CDR3 is TGTTCCAGCAGCTCGCAGCGGGAGGTTAGGCATGAGCAGTTCTTC. This encodes CSSSSQREVRHEQFF.

This clonotype showed up just a few times. The chain is built from TRBV9 and TRBJ1-2, with D perhaps TRBD1 (5 bases). The CDR3 has 13 amino acids. The V end was cut by 4 bases, the J end by 8 bases, with 15 bases between. In germline, CDR1 is SGDLS, CDR2 YYNGEE. CDR3 coding DNA: TGTGCCAGCAGCACCACCGGGGGATTCGGCTACACCTTC. The encoded protein is CASSTTGGFGYTF.

V usage is TRBV6-5 and J usage is TRBJ2-2; 7 bases fit TRBD1. The germline V gene has CDR1 MNHEY and CDR2 SVGAGI. After removal of 8 bases from V and 7 bases from J, the junction contained 13 bases not matched to a gene. This CDR3 region has 15 residues. CDR3 residues: CASRYGTEGFGELFF. The CDR3 coding sequence is TGTGCCAGCCGCTACGGGACAGAAGGTTTCGGGGAGCTGTTTTTT.

About this clonotype itself: A much larger clone sits a single nucleotide away, making a read error possible. The CDR3, as DNA: TGTGCCAGCAGCGTGACAGAGGAAAGTCAGCCCCAGCATTTT. Amino acid sequence: CASSVTEESQPQHF. The J gene is TRBJ1-5, the V gene TRBV9, with D possibly being TRBD1 (5 bases). Per germline, CDR1 SGDLS and CDR2 YYNGEE. The CDR3 loop spans 14 amino acids. V lost 2 bases and J 6 bases, leaving 12 bases between the germline ends.

This chain links TRBV25-1 with TRBJ2-7, with D perhaps matching TRBD2 (7 bases). Deletions cut 3 bases from V and 5 bases from J, with 14 bases between. The CDR3 is made up of 14 amino acids. Germline CDR1 is MGHDK and CDR2 is SYGVNS. In DNA, the CDR3 is TGTGCCAGCAGTGACACAGGGAGGGTCGACGAGCAGTACTTC. This sequence encodes CASSDTGRVDEQYF.

The V call is TRBV28, the J call TRBJ2-6, with D possibly being TRBD1 (6 bases). The V gene lost 5 bases and the J gene lost 0 bases, with 11 bases spanning the gap. The CDR3 totals 16 residues. CDR1 and CDR2 (germline): MDHEN, SYDVKM. DNA for the CDR3: TGTGCCAGCAGTGAATACAGGGACTCTGGGGCCAACGTCCTGACTTTC. Its protein is CASSEYRDSGANVLTF.

The chain links TRBV5-4 to TRBJ2-5; D gene ambiguous. Germline lookup yields CDR1 SGHNT and CDR2 YYREEE (reference sequence). CDR3 length: 12 residues. Trimming took 4 bases from V and 4 from J, leaving 8 bases between them. CDR3 amino acids: CASSPKGETQYF. Here the CDR3 DNA reads TGTGCCAGCAGCCCTAAAGGAGAGACCCAGTACTTC.

This clonotype has at least ten counts. V is TRBV7-6 and J is TRBJ2-1; no clear D. Germline V gene data show CDR1 as SGHVS and CDR2 as FNYEAQ. Trimming shortened V by 6 bases and J by 4 bases, and 16 bases separated the two germline ends. The CDR3 contains 15 residues. The CDR3 DNA reads as TGTGCCAGCAGTCGTGGACGCACCCAATACAATGAGCAGTTCTTC. It is translated as CASSRGRTQYNEQFF.